This entry lists 2 T cell receptor beta chains sequenced from one sample in a study of shared clonotypes between healthy human individuals. Sequenced by immunoSEQ multiplex PCR; TCRdb stores in-frame clones only, minus some. The data hold around 2.1 million clones, with 85% to 95% observed a single time. Cells designated naive CD8 were CD45RO-negative and were positively selected for CCR7, with terminally differentiated effector memory CD45RA+ cells excluded. The source material was naive CD8+ T cells from PBMCs. Source of these receptors: a man younger than 30 in good health. Some clones in this sample may be carry-over from other donors' samples.

V and J are TRBV7-6 and TRBJ1-3; 10 nucleotides agree with TRBD1. Unmatched junction bases numbered 17, after V lost 7 bases and J lost 2 bases. The CDR3 consists of 19 residues. Germline V lookup: CDR1 SGHVS, CDR2 FNYEAQ. CDR3 amino acids: CASTLGIGTGDFPGNTIYF. The CDR3 DNA follows: TGTGCCAGCACCCTTGGAATCGGGACAGGGGATTTCCCTGGAAACACCATATATTTT.

The chain employs TRBV28 and TRBJ2-5, with D possibly matching TRBD1 (5 bases). The length of the CDR3 is 14 residues. Between the trimmed V and J ends, which lost 3 bases and 3 bases, there was a span of 11 bases. Germline V gives CDR1 MDHEN, CDR2 SYDVKM. The chain's CDR3 is CASSFLTDEETQYF. The CDR3 nucleotides are TGTGCCAGCAGTTTCCTGACAGATGAAGAGACCCAGTACTTC.